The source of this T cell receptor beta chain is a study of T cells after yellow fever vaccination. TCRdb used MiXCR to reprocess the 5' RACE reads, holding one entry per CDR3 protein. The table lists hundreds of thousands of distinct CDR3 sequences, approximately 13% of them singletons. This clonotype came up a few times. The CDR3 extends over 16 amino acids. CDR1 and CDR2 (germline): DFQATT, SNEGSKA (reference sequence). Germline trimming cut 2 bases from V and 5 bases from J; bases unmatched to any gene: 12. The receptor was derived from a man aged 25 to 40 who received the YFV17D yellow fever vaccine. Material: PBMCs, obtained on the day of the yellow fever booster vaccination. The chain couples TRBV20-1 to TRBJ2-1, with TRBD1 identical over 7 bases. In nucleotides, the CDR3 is TGCAGTGCTAGAAGGGGTCGGCCAGGGGGAAACAATGAGCAGTTCTTC. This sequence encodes CSARRGRPGGNNEQFF.